This T cell receptor (beta chain) was obtained from a study of blood T cell repertoires in COVID-19. Only in-frame clones appear in the TCRdb table, and some are missing; sequencing was by immunoSEQ multiplex PCR. The table lists about 260,000 clones, more than 85% of them singletons, with 3.6% in the top ten. The CDR3 is 17 residues long. With V trimmed by 5 bases and J by 4 bases, 10 bases remained unmatched. The germline V gene encodes CDR1 LGHDT and CDR2 YNNKEL (reference sequence). The sample comprised peripheral blood. The sequence was collected from a young man with active or convalescent COVID-19. V is TRBV3-1 (or the pseudogene TRBV3-2) and J is TRBJ2-1, with 11 bases fitting TRBD2. CDR3 coding DNA: TGTGCCAGCAGCAACAAAACTAGCGGGGGAGGGTACAATGAGCAGTTCTTC. Amino acids: CASSNKTSGGGYNEQFF.